The clone carrying this TCR beta chain appeared once. This may be a read error, as it is one base from a much larger clone. The iRepertoire nested amplicon-rescue multiplex PCR amplified TCR alpha and beta CDR3s from RNA. For one-step reverse transcription and amplification, about 85-400 ng of tissue mRNA or PBMC total RNA was used. TCRdb analysed the multiplex PCR reads with MiXCR anew, one entry per CDR3 protein. This sample has a few hundred thousand distinct CDR3 sequences; roughly two fifths occur once, and the top ten carry about 11%. The data belong to a study of glioma-infiltrating T cells. CDR3 size: 17 residues. Germline lookup yields CDR1 MGHDK and CDR2 SYGVNS.

The sequence was obtained from a human donor with low-grade glioma or glioblastoma, undergoing nonglioma brain surgery, or in good health (not recorded which). The sample consisted of glioma tissue, nonneoplastic brain tissue, or PBMCs (not recorded which). The chain recombines TRBV25-1 with TRBJ1-3; tentatively, D is TRBD1 (6 bases). CDR3 bases: TGTGCCGGCAGTGGTGCCGGGACAACCTACTCTGGAAACACCATATATTTT. Its translation: CAGSGAGTTYSGNTIYF.